The following is a TCR beta chain sequence with its context. At one of its ends the junction is not consistent with the germline gene, which may arise from a read error. The entry originates in a study of T cell changes during pregnancy in multiple sclerosis. Looked up from germline, CDR1 is SGHTA and CDR2 is FQGNSA. The CDR3 totals 15 residues. The protocol was immunoSEQ multiplex PCR, while the TCRdb copy is restricted to in-frame clones and leaves out a portion. This table holds over 55,000 clones, roughly 90% found once. Sequenced material: peripheral blood, taken in the first trimester of pregnancy. The gene calls are TRBV7-2 and TRBJ2-1; no firm D call. This receptor was taken from a female donor with multiple sclerosis, enrolled in a pregnancy study. CDR3 coding DNA: TGTGCCAGCAGCTTAGCGCTAGGCTCCTTCAATGAGCAGTTCTTC. Amino acid sequence: CASSLALGSFNEQFF.